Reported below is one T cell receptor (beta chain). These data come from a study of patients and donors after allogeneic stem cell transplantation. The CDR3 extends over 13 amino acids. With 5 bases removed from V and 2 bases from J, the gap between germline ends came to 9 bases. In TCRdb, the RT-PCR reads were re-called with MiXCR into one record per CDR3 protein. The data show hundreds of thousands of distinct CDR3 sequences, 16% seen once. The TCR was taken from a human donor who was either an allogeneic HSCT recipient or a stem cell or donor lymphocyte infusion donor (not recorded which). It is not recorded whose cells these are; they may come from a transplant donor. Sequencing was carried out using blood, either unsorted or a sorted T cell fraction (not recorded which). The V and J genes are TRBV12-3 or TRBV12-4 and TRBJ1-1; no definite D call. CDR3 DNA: TGTGCCAGCAGTCGTGGGTTTAACACTGAAGCTTTCTTT. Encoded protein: CASSRGFNTEAFF.